This entry concerns a single T cell receptor (beta chain). Its specificity is unknown. TCRdb fed the RT-PCR reads into MiXCR, producing one record per CDR3 protein. The profile shows fewer than 750,000 distinct CDR3 sequences, less than 15% of them singletons. These data come from a study of response to subunit inactivated influenza vaccine. Study conclusions and caveats: Authors suggested that a seasonal influenza vaccination recruits few new T cells each time.

Trimming removed 0 bases from V and 3 bases from J, with 7 bases in between. Looked up from germline, CDR1 is MNHEY and CDR2 is SVGEGT. The CDR3 length is 14 residues. The rearrangement uses TRBV6-2 or TRBV6-3 and TRBJ2-3; unclear D gene. This receptor was obtained from a man aged 50-60 years who received an inactivated influenza vaccine. The specimen comprised PBMCs from blood, sampled approximately 13 days after vaccination. The CDR3 here is CASSYSGATDTQYF. DNA for the CDR3: TGTGCCAGCAGTTACTCGGGCGCTACAGATACGCAGTATTTT.